The sample holds a few counts of the clone carrying this T cell receptor beta chain. This record comes from a study of blood T cells in healthy people across ages. This CDR3 has 14 residues. Germline values: CDR1 SNHLY, CDR2 FYNNEI. A sample-barcoded 5' primer and a J-beta primer mix were used in a second PCR of about 6 to 12 cycles. TCRdb used MiXCR to reprocess the 5' RACE reads, holding one entry per CDR3 protein. In the table there are hundreds of thousands of distinct CDR3 sequences, about 28% of which are singletons. This receptor was obtained from a woman aged 80 or over in good health. The rearrangement links TRBV2 to TRBJ2-1; tentative D call: TRBD1 (5 bases). Judging by the DNA end, TRBJ2-7 fits better; the J call may be wrong. Sample: blood. DNA of the CDR3: TGTGCCAGCAGTGGAGCAGACAGAAGCAATGAGCAGTACTTC. It yields the protein CASSGADRSNEQYF.